This TCR beta chain was documented in a study of T cell responses to AZD1222 COVID-19 vaccine. Using immunoSEQ multiplex PCR, the repertoire was profiled, and TCRdb retains in-frame clones only, with some absent. Of tens of thousands of clones listed, 70% to 90% are singletons. Trimming left V 2 bases short and J 0 bases short, with 7 bases between. The CDR3 runs to 13 residues. Germline V lookup: CDR1 SQVTM, CDR2 ANQGSEA. Source: peripheral blood, taken on day 0 of AZD1222 vaccination. The receptor's source is an adult in good health. This chain uses TRBV29-1 with TRBJ2-5; D is unresolved. CDR3 sequence: CSVEFTYQETQYF. The CDR3 DNA sequence: TGCAGCGTTGAATTTACATACCAAGAGACCCAGTACTTC.